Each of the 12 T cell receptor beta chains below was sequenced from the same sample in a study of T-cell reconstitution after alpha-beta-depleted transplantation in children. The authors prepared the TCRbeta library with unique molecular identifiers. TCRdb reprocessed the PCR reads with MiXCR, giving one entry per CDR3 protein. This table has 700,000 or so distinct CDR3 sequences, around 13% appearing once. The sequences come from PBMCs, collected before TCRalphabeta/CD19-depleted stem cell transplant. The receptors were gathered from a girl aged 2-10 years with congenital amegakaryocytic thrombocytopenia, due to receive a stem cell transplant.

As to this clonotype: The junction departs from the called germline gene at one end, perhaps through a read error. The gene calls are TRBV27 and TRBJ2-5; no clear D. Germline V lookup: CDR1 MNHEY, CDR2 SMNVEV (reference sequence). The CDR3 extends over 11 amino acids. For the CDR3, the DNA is TGTGCCAACAGTTCTCAAGAGACCCAGTACTTC. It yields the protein CANSSQETQYF.

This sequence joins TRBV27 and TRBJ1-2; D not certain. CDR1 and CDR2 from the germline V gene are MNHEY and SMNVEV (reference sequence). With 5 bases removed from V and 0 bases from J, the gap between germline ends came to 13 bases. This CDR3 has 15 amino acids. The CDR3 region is CASSPHGRTNYGYTF. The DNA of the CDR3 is TGTGCCAGCAGTCCCCACGGGAGAACTAACTATGGCTACACCTTC.

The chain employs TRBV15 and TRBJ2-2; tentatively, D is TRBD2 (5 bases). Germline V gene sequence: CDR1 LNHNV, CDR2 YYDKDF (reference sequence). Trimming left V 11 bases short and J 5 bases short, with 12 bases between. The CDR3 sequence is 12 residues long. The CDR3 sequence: CAAPGITGELFF. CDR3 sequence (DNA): TGTGCCGCCCCGGGAATTACCGGGGAGCTGTTTTTT.

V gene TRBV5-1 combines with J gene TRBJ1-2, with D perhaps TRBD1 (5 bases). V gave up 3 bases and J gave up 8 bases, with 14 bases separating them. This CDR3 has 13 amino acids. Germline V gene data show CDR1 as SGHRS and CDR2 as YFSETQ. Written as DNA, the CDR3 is TGCGCCAGCAGCTCGGGACGGGTGAGGGGCTACACCTTC. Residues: CASSSGRVRGYTF.

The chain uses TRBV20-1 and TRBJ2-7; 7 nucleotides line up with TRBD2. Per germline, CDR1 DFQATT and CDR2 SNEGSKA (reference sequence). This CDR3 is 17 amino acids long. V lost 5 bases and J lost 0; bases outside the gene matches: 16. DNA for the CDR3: TGCAGTGCTTCGGATTTATTTAGCGGGTACCCCTCCTACGAGCAGTACTTC. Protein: CSASDLFSGYPSYEQYF.

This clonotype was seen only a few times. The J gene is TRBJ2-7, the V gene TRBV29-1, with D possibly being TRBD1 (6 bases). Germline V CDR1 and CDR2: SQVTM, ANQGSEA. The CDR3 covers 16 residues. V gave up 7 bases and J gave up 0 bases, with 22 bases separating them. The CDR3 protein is CSAHQNREKSSYEQYF. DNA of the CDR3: TGCAGCGCTCACCAAAACAGGGAAAAGAGCTCCTACGAGCAGTACTTC.

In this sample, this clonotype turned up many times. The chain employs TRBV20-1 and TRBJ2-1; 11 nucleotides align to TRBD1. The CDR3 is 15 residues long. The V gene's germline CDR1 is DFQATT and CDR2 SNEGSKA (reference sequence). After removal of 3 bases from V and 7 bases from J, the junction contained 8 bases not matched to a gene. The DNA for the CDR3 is TGCAGTGCTAGGGAGGGACAGGGGGTATGGAATGAGCAGTTCTTC. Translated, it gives CSAREGQGVWNEQFF.

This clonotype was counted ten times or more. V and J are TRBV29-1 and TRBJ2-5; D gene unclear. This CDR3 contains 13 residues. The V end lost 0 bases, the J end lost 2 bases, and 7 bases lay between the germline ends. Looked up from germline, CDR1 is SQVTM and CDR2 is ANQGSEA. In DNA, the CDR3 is TGCAGCGTTGAAGATCTAGGGCAAGAGACCCAGTACTTC. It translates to CSVEDLGQETQYF.

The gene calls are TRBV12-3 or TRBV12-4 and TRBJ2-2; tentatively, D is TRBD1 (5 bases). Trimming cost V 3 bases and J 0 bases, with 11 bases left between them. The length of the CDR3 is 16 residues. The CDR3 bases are TGTGCCAGCAGTTTTGTGCAGGGCCCGAACACCGGGGAGCTGTTTTTT. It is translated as CASSFVQGPNTGELFF.

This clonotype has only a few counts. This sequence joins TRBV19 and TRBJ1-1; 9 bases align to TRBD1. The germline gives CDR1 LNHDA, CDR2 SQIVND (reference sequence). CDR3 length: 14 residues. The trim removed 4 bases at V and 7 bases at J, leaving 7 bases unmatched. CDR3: CASSTGQGFGEAFF. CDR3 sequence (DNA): TGTGCCAGTAGTACGGGACAGGGTTTTGGTGAAGCTTTCTTT.

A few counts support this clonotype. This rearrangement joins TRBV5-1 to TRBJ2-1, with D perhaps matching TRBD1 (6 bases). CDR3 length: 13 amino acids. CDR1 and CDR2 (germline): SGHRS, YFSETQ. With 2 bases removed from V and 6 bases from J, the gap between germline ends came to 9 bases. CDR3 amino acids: CASSFRTANEQFF. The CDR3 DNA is TGCGCCAGCAGCTTTCGGACAGCCAATGAGCAGTTCTTC.

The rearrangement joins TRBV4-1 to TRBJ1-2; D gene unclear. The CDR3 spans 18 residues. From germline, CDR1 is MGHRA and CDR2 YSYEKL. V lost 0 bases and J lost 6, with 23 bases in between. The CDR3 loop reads CASSQDHISGGPRDGYTF. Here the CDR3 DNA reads TGCGCCAGCAGCCAAGATCATATCAGTGGAGGGCCCCGTGATGGCTACACCTTC.